Below, 18 T cell receptor beta chains from the same sample are listed, as sequenced in a study of blood T cell repertoires in COVID-19. The repertoire was sequenced with immunoSEQ multiplex PCR; TCRdb's copy has only in-frame clones and lacks some. Altogether nearly 70,000 clones are present, about 87% being singletons, with the ten largest covering 6.4%. The specimen was peripheral blood. The receptor set was obtained from a woman in her 70s with acute or convalescent COVID-19.

The chain links TRBV10-3 to TRBJ2-3; 12 bases map to TRBD1. Trimming took 6 bases from V and 5 from J; bases not matched to a gene: 6. Germline V CDR1 and CDR2: ENHRY, SYGVKD. The CDR3 covers 15 residues. For the CDR3, the DNA is TGTGCCATCAGGAGGGGACAGGGGGCGAGAGATACGCAGTATTTT. Translated: CAIRRGQGARDTQYF.

The chain is built from TRBV2 and TRBJ1-4, with TRBD1 matching over 9 bases. The CDR3 is 17 amino acids. Germline values: CDR1 SNHLY, CDR2 FYNNEI. With 6 bases clipped from V and 2 bases from J, the junction kept 10 bases outside the gene matches. The CDR3 DNA reads as TGTGCCAGCAGCGGGACAGGGAGGGCTCATACTAATGAAAAACTGTTTTTT. Translation: CASSGTGRAHTNEKLFF.

The chain has TRBV18 and TRBJ2-5; TRBD1 aligns across 7 bases. CDR1 and CDR2 (germline): KGHSH, LQKENI. The V segment lost 2 bases and the J segment 4 bases; nucleotides outside the gene matches: 4. This CDR3 contains 14 residues. The CDR3, as DNA: TGTGCCAGCTCACCAGGACAGGCGGGAGAGACCCAGTACTTC. Encoded protein: CASSPGQAGETQYF.

The genes are TRBV28 and TRBJ1-4; 7 bases line up with TRBD1. V shed 3 bases, J shed 4 bases, and the junction held 5 bases outside the gene matches. The length of the CDR3 is 15 residues. Germline CDR1 reads MDHEN; CDR2 reads SYDVKM. CDR3 in DNA: TGTGCCAGCAGTTTCTCCGGGACAGATAATGAAAAACTGTTTTTT. Its translation is CASSFSGTDNEKLFF.

The gene calls are TRBV28 and TRBJ2-5; D is possibly TRBD2 (6 bases). This CDR3 has 14 amino acids. Trimming took 1 base from V and 5 from J, leaving 11 bases between them. Germline values: CDR1 MDHEN, CDR2 SYDVKM. The CDR3 sequence is CASSLSRRGETQYF. The CDR3 coding sequence is TGTGCCAGCAGTTTATCCCGCCGGGGGGAGACCCAGTACTTC.

CDR3 sequence: CASITGGSYGYTF. The CDR3 bases are TGTGCCAGCATCACAGGGGGCTCCTATGGCTACACCTTC. The chain uses TRBV28 and TRBJ1-2; TRBD1 matches at 9 bases. J was trimmed by 4 bases and V by 7 bases; bases with no gene match: 4. This CDR3 has 13 amino acids. Germline CDR1 reads MDHEN; CDR2 reads SYDVKM.

The chain carries TRBV4-1 and TRBJ2-7; D is unclear. Trimming took 4 bases from V and 4 from J, leaving 11 bases between them. The germline gives CDR1 MGHRA, CDR2 YSYEKL. CDR3 size: 13 residues. The CDR3 protein is CASSPKEAYEQYF. DNA of the CDR3: TGCGCCAGCAGCCCAAAGGAAGCGTACGAGCAGTACTTC.

This chain links TRBV15 with TRBJ1-2; D not resolved. Germline CDR1 LNHNV, CDR2 YYDKDF (reference sequence). The length of the CDR3 is 15 residues. The ends were cut back, 1 base at V and 0 bases at J, with 9 bases in the middle. Here the CDR3 DNA reads TGTGCCACCAGCAGAGGCGGAGGGACTAACTATGGCTACACCTTC. It yields the protein CATSRGGGTNYGYTF.

V and J are TRBV6-5 and TRBJ1-4; 9 bases agree with TRBD1. CDR1 and CDR2 (germline): MNHEY, SVGAGI. This CDR3 is 15 amino acids long. V gave up 5 bases and J gave up 5 bases; unmatched junction bases: 6. The CDR3 loop reads CASSPSGTGNEKLFF. DNA of the CDR3: TGTGCCAGCAGTCCTTCCGGGACAGGGAATGAAAAACTGTTTTTT.

The gene calls are TRBV4-1 and TRBJ1-1; a possible D gene is TRBD1 (6 bases). The CDR3 runs 15 residues. Germline V gene data show CDR1 as MGHRA and CDR2 as YSYEKL. Trimming removed 3 bases from V and 1 base from J, with 12 bases in between. CDR3: CASSHPGQSNTEAFF. The CDR3 DNA follows: TGCGCCAGCAGCCATCCGGGACAATCGAACACTGAAGCTTTCTTT.

The J gene is TRBJ1-5, the V gene TRBV19, with D possibly TRBD1 on 5 matching bases. The germline gives CDR1 LNHDA, CDR2 SQIVND (reference sequence). The CDR3 length is 12 residues. Deletions cut 7 bases from V and 7 bases from J, with 11 bases between. The CDR3 DNA is TGTGCCAGTACAGGGTCAGGGCAGCCCCAGCATTTT. Its protein is CASTGSGQPQHF.

The chain links TRBV6-6 to TRBJ1-1; possibly TRBD1 for D (6 bases). The CDR3 length is 11 residues. The germline gives CDR1 MNHNY, CDR2 SVGAGI (reference sequence). Trimming took off 7 bases at V and 10 bases at J, with 13 bases between the two ends. For the CDR3, the DNA is TGTGCCAGCACGCCTACAGGGCTAGCTTTCTTT. Translation: CASTPTGLAFF.

As for this clone: This may stem from a read error, because a much larger clone lies one nucleotide away. Other DNA sequences of this sample code for an identical CDR3. The chain has TRBV5-6 and TRBJ1-2; 7 nucleotides agree with TRBD1. The CDR3 spans 13 residues. Per the germline V gene, CDR1 is SGHDT and CDR2 is YYEEEE. V trimming: 1 base; J trimming: 6 bases; junction bases outside the gene matches: 3. CDR3 nucleotide sequence: TGTGCCAGCAGCTTGAGACAGGGTGATGGCTACACCTTC. Protein: CASSLRQGDGYTF.

The chain has TRBV7-3 and TRBJ1-6; tentative D call: TRBD1 (5 bases). Trimming removed 3 bases at V and 6 bases at J, with 9 bases between. The CDR3 is 14 residues long. Germline loops: CDR1 SGHTA, CDR2 FQGTGA. This CDR3 reads CASSLGGPNSPLHF. The CDR3, as DNA: TGTGCCAGCAGCTTGGGGGGACCTAATTCACCCCTCCACTTT.

This chain joins TRBV20-1 and TRBJ1-1; D gene ambiguous. Trimming stripped 8 bases from V and 1 base from J, with 5 bases between. Germline-derived CDR1 and CDR2 are DFQATT and SNEGSKA (reference sequence). CDR3 length: 10 amino acids. The CDR3 bases are TGCAGTACATCGAACACTGAAGCTTTCTTT. It yields the protein CSTSNTEAFF.

The chain combines TRBV9 with TRBJ1-1; TRBD1 matches at 7 bases. Unmatched junction bases numbered 10, after V lost 4 bases and J lost 4 bases. This CDR3 has 15 residues. Germline loops: CDR1 SGDLS, CDR2 YYNGEE. CDR3 in DNA: TGTGCCAGCAGCTACCAGACAGGGTTGGGCACTGAAGCTTTCTTT. This codes for CASSYQTGLGTEAFF.

The V gene is TRBV7-2, the J gene TRBJ2-1, with D perhaps matching TRBD2 (5 bases). There are 16 residues in the CDR3. Germline V CDR1 and CDR2: SGHTA, FQGNSA. The ends were cut back, 1 base at V and 2 bases at J, with 12 bases in the middle. This chain's CDR3 is CASSLETAATYNEQFF. The CDR3 nucleotides read TGTGCCAGCAGCTTAGAAACAGCGGCGACCTACAATGAGCAGTTCTTC.

The genes are TRBV12-3 or TRBV12-4 and TRBJ1-1, with 7 bases lining up with TRBD1. V lost 6 bases to trimming and J lost 4 bases; unmatched junction nucleotides: 5. CDR3 size: 13 residues. Here the CDR3 DNA reads TGTGCCAGCAGCTCGGCAGGGGGCACTGAAGCTTTCTTT. This gives the protein CASSSAGGTEAFF.